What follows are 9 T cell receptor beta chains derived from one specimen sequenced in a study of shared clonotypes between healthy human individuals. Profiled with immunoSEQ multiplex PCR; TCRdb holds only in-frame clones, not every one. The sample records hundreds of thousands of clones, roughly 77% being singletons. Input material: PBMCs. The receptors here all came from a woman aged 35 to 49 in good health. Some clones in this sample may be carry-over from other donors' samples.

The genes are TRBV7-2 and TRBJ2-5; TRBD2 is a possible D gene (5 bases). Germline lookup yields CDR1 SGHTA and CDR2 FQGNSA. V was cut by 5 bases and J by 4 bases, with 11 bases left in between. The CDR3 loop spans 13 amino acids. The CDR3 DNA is TGTGCCAGCAGCAGCTTAGCGCCAGAGACCCAGTACTTC. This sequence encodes CASSSLAPETQYF.

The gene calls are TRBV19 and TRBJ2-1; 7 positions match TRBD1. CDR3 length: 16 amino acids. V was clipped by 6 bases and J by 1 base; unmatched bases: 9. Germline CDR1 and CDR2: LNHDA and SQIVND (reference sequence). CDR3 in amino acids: CASSPPPGGSYNEQFF. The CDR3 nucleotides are TGTGCCAGTAGCCCCCCCCCAGGGGGTTCCTACAATGAGCAGTTCTTC. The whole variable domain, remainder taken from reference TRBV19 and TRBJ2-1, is DGGITQSPKYLFRKEGQNVTLSCEQNLNHDAMYWYRQDPGQGLRLIYYSQIVNDFQKGDIAEGYSVSREKKESFPLTVTSAQKNPTAFYLCASSPPPGGSYNEQFFGPGTRLTVL.

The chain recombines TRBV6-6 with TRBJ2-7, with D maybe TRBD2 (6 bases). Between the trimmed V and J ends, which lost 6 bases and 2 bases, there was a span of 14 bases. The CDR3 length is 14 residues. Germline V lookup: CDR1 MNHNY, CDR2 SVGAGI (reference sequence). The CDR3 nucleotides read TGTGCCAGCAGACGGCGGCGGGAAGCCTACGAGCAGTACTTC. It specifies CASRRRREAYEQYF.

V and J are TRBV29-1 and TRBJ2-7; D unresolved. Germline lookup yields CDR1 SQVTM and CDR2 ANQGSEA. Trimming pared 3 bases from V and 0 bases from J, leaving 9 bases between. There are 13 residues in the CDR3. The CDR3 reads CSVDTESSYEQYF. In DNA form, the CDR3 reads TGCAGCGTTGATACGGAGAGCTCCTACGAGCAGTACTTC.

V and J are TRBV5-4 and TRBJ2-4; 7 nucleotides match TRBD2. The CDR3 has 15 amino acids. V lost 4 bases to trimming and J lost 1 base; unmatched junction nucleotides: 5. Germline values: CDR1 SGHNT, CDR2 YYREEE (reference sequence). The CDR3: CASSTGEGAKNIQYF. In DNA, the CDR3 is TGTGCCAGCAGCACCGGGGAGGGGGCCAAAAACATTCAGTACTTC.

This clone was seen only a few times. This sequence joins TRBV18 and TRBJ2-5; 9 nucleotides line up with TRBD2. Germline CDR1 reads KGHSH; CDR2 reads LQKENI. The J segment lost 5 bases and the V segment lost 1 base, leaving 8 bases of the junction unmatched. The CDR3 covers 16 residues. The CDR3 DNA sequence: TGTGCCAGCTCACCACGGGGAACTGCGGGAGGGGAGACCCAGTACTTC. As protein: CASSPRGTAGGETQYF.

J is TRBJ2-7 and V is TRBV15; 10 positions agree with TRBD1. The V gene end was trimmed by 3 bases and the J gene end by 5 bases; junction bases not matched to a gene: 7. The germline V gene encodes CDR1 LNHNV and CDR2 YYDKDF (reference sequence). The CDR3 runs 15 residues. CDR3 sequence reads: CATSRPGTGVDEQYF. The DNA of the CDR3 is TGTGCCACCAGCAGGCCCGGGACAGGGGTCGACGAGCAGTACTTC.

The CDR3, as DNA: TGTGCCAGCAGCCTCCCGGCGGGACAGGTGTTTACCGAGCAGTACTTC. Its protein product is CASSLPAGQVFTEQYF. The chain links TRBV7-2 to TRBJ2-7; 8 nucleotides align to TRBD1. Per the germline V gene, CDR1 is SGHTA and CDR2 is FQGNSA. Trimming at V came to 5 bases and at J to 6 bases, leaving 15 bases not matched to a gene. The CDR3 is 16 amino acids. The full variable domain, completed using reference TRBV7-2 and TRBJ2-7, is GAGVSQSPSNKVTEKGKDVELRCDPISGHTALYWYRQSLGQGLEFLIYFQGNSAPDKSGLPSDRFSAERTGGSVSTLTIQRTQQEDSAVYLCASSLPAGQVFTEQYFGPGTRLTVT.

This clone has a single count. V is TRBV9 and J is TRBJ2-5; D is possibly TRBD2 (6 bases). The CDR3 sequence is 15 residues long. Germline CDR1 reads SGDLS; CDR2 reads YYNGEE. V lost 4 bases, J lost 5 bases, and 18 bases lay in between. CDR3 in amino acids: CASSPPGSPGETQYF. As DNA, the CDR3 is TGTGCCAGCAGCCCCCCCGGGAGTCCCGGTGAGACCCAGTACTTC.